This is a list of T cell receptor beta chains from one sample in a study of shared clonotypes between healthy human individuals. The repertoire was sequenced with immunoSEQ multiplex PCR; TCRdb's copy has only in-frame clones and lacks some. The data show about 610,000 clones, roughly 97% seen once. Sequenced: naive CD4+ T cells sorted from blood. The receptors here all came from a woman aged 25 to 39 in good health. Both conserved end residues are part of each CDR3. The order of the fields is clone size, J gene, V gene, D gene, CDR3 DNA, CDR3 protein. A D gene is named only where the DNA matches it firmly. Rows may omit the clone size; those that give it use once, few, many or a size class.

abundance: NA
j_gene: TRBJ2-1
v_gene: TRBV28
d_gene: TRBD1
CDR3nt: TGTGCCAGCAGCCACAGGGGTAAGGGCAATGAGCAGTTCTTC
CDR3aa: CASSHRGKGNEQFF

abundance: NA
j_gene: TRBJ1-4
v_gene: TRBV2
d_gene: NA
CDR3nt: TGTGCCAGCAGGTGGGGGATTGACGAAAAACTGTTTTTT
CDR3aa: CASRWGIDEKLFF

abundance: NA
j_gene: TRBJ2-7
v_gene: TRBV21-1
d_gene: NA
CDR3nt: TGTGCCAGCAGCAGATTAACGGGACTAGCGGTTTACGAGCAGTACTTC
CDR3aa: CASSRLTGLAVYEQYF

abundance: NA
j_gene: TRBJ2-1
v_gene: TRBV10-3
d_gene: NA
CDR3nt: TGTGCCGTCCAGGGGGTCCAGCGGGAGCGCTATGAGCAGTTCTTC
CDR3aa: CAVQGVQRERYEQFF

abundance: NA
j_gene: TRBJ1-3
v_gene: TRBV2
d_gene: NA
CDR3nt: TGTGCCAGCACCATGGGGGAAAACACCATATATTTT
CDR3aa: CASTMGENTIYF

abundance: once
j_gene: TRBJ1-4
v_gene: TRBV6-1
d_gene: TRBD1
CDR3nt: TGTGCCAGCGGGGACAGGGGGCTACGGGAAAAACTGTTTTTT
CDR3aa: CASGDRGLREKLFF

abundance: NA
j_gene: TRBJ2-1
v_gene: TRBV28
d_gene: TRBD2
CDR3nt: TGTGCCAGCAGTTTATCGGGGGGAGTGCCCTACAATGAGCAGTTCTTC
CDR3aa: CASSLSGGVPYNEQFF

abundance: NA
j_gene: TRBJ2-7
v_gene: TRBV19
d_gene: TRBD1
CDR3nt: TGTGCCAGTAGTACGAGGACAGGGGCCTACGAGCAGTACTTC
CDR3aa: CASSTRTGAYEQYF

abundance: NA
j_gene: TRBJ2-5
v_gene: TRBV28
d_gene: NA
CDR3nt: TGTGCCAGTCGCGCCCTTCTAGCGACCCAAGAGACCCAGTACTTC
CDR3aa: CASRALLATQETQYF

abundance: NA
j_gene: TRBJ1-2
v_gene: TRBV5-1
d_gene: NA
CDR3nt: TGCGCCAGCAGCAAGGGACGGACCTATGGCTACACCTTC
CDR3aa: CASSKGRTYGYTF

abundance: once
j_gene: TRBJ1-1
v_gene: TRBV6-1
d_gene: TRBD1
CDR3nt: TGTGCCAGCTACAGACAGGGTACGACCACTGAAGCTTTCTTT
CDR3aa: CASYRQGTTTEAFF

abundance: NA
j_gene: TRBJ2-3
v_gene: TRBV28
d_gene: NA
CDR3nt: TGTGCCAGCAGCCTTCGGACGCCGGGTACGCAGTATTTT
CDR3aa: CASSLRTPGTQYF

abundance: NA
j_gene: TRBJ1-1
v_gene: TRBV4-1
d_gene: NA
CDR3nt: TGCGCCAGCAGCCAAGGAATTTTCGGTTTAGGAAGCACTGAAGCTTTCTTT
CDR3aa: CASSQGIFGLGSTEAFF

abundance: once
j_gene: TRBJ1-5
v_gene: TRBV19
d_gene: TRBD1
CDR3nt: TGTGCCAGTACCCCGGACAGGGGCAATCAGCCCCAGCATTTT
CDR3aa: CASTPDRGNQPQHF

abundance: NA
j_gene: TRBJ2-1
v_gene: TRBV6-5
d_gene: TRBD1
CDR3nt: TGTGCCAGCAGTTACCAGCAGGGGGTACAGGAGCAGTTCTTC
CDR3aa: CASSYQQGVQEQFF

abundance: NA
j_gene: TRBJ2-7
v_gene: TRBV6-5
d_gene: NA
CDR3nt: TGTGCCAGCACCTCCTTCGGGACCGCCAGAGGCGAGCAGTACTTC
CDR3aa: CASTSFGTARGEQYF

abundance: few
j_gene: TRBJ1-4
v_gene: TRBV6-5
d_gene: NA
CDR3nt: TGTGCCAGCAGTTACGGTACAACTAATGAAAAACTGTTTTTT
CDR3aa: CASSYGTTNEKLFF

abundance: NA
j_gene: TRBJ2-5
v_gene: TRBV27
d_gene: NA
CDR3nt: TGTGCCAGCAGTGCTACAGGTTTTCTAGAGACCCAGTACTTC
CDR3aa: CASSATGFLETQYF

abundance: NA
j_gene: TRBJ2-1
v_gene: TRBV10-2
d_gene: NA
CDR3nt: TGCGCCAGCAGTGAGTCGGGACTGAATTACAATGAGCAGTTCTTC
CDR3aa: CASSESGLNYNEQFF

abundance: once
j_gene: TRBJ1-1
v_gene: TRBV10-1
d_gene: NA
CDR3nt: TGCGCCAGCAGTCCAGGCTTGAACACTGAAGCTTTCTTT
CDR3aa: CASSPGLNTEAFF

abundance: NA
j_gene: TRBJ1-5
v_gene: TRBV6-5
d_gene: NA
CDR3nt: TGTGCCAGCTCGGGGGGGACATTTAGCAATCAGCCCCAGCATTTT
CDR3aa: CASSGGTFSNQPQHF

abundance: NA
j_gene: TRBJ2-7
v_gene: TRBV28
d_gene: NA
CDR3nt: TGTGCCAGCAGTTTGCAGACGTCGATCAACGAGCAGTACTTC
CDR3aa: CASSLQTSINEQYF

abundance: NA
j_gene: TRBJ1-1
v_gene: TRBV19
d_gene: NA
CDR3nt: TGTGCCAGTAGTGCCGGGTCTAGTAACACTGAAGCTTTCTTT
CDR3aa: CASSAGSSNTEAFF

abundance: NA
j_gene: TRBJ2-7
v_gene: TRBV5-1
d_gene: TRBD2
CDR3nt: TGCGCCAGCAGCTTCCGGGAGACTAGCGGTCAAACCTACGAGCAGTACTTC
CDR3aa: CASSFRETSGQTYEQYF

abundance: NA
j_gene: TRBJ2-3
v_gene: TRBV6-4
d_gene: TRBD2
CDR3nt: TGTGCCAGCAGTCAAAACGGGGGGGGTACGCAGTATTTT
CDR3aa: CASSQNGGGTQYF

abundance: NA
j_gene: TRBJ1-4
v_gene: TRBV4-1
d_gene: NA
CDR3nt: TGCGCCAGCAGCCAAACGGCCCCAGCTAATGAAAAACTGTTTTTT
CDR3aa: CASSQTAPANEKLFF

abundance: NA
j_gene: TRBJ2-2
v_gene: TRBV19
d_gene: TRBD1
CDR3nt: TGTGCCAGCCGGACAGGGGCGATCGGGGAGCTGTTTTTT
CDR3aa: CASRTGAIGELFF

abundance: NA
j_gene: TRBJ2-7
v_gene: TRBV19
d_gene: TRBD1
CDR3nt: TGTGCCAGTAGTATAAGGGACAGCACCTACGAGCAGTACTTC
CDR3aa: CASSIRDSTYEQYF

abundance: NA
j_gene: TRBJ2-5
v_gene: TRBV25-1
d_gene: NA
CDR3nt: TGTGCCAGCAGTGGACGAGTTGTTGAGACCCAGTACTTC
CDR3aa: CASSGRVVETQYF

abundance: once
j_gene: TRBJ2-4
v_gene: TRBV5-8
d_gene: NA
CDR3nt: TGTGCCAGCAGCTTAGGAGTGGCCAAAAACATTCAGTACTTC
CDR3aa: CASSLGVAKNIQYF

abundance: NA
j_gene: TRBJ1-3
v_gene: TRBV7-2
d_gene: TRBD1
CDR3nt: TGTGCCAGCAGCCTCGCGGGACAGGGGGCAGACACCATATATTTT
CDR3aa: CASSLAGQGADTIYF

abundance: NA
j_gene: TRBJ2-2
v_gene: TRBV11-2
d_gene: TRBD2
CDR3nt: TGTGCCAGCAGCCATCTAGCGGGGAAGAACACCGGGGAGCTGTTTTTT
CDR3aa: CASSHLAGKNTGELFF

abundance: NA
j_gene: TRBJ2-6
v_gene: TRBV28
d_gene: NA
CDR3nt: TGTGCCAGCAGTTTATTACCGGGCGGATCTGGGGCCAACGTCCTGACTTTC
CDR3aa: CASSLLPGGSGANVLTF

abundance: NA
j_gene: TRBJ2-7
v_gene: TRBV6-6
d_gene: TRBD1
CDR3nt: TGTGCCAGCAAGTATAAGGGGGCGACTTACGAGCAGTACTTC
CDR3aa: CASKYKGATYEQYF

abundance: NA
j_gene: TRBJ2-5
v_gene: TRBV18
d_gene: NA
CDR3nt: TGTGCCAGCTCCCCCTCTTTGAATCAAGAGACCCAGTACTTC
CDR3aa: CASSPSLNQETQYF

abundance: NA
j_gene: TRBJ2-7
v_gene: TRBV18
d_gene: NA
CDR3nt: TGTGCCAGCTCCTCCACCGGGACGCAAAACTACGAGCAGTACTTC
CDR3aa: CASSSTGTQNYEQYF

abundance: NA
j_gene: TRBJ2-1
v_gene: TRBV27
d_gene: TRBD2
CDR3nt: TGTGCCAGCGGTTTTAGCGGGAGAATCGATGAGCAGTTCTTC
CDR3aa: CASGFSGRIDEQFF

abundance: NA
j_gene: TRBJ1-5
v_gene: TRBV18
d_gene: NA
CDR3nt: TGTGCCAGCTCACCATCCGATCAGCCCCAGCATTTT
CDR3aa: CASSPSDQPQHF

abundance: NA
j_gene: TRBJ2-3
v_gene: TRBV5-1
d_gene: NA
CDR3nt: TGCGCCAGCAGCTTACAAAAAGCCCCCACAGATACGCAGTATTTT
CDR3aa: CASSLQKAPTDTQYF

abundance: NA
j_gene: TRBJ2-7
v_gene: TRBV28
d_gene: NA
CDR3nt: TGTGCCAGCAGCTCTACCCCCCTCTCGGACGGAGTAGTCTTGGACTTC
CDR3aa: CASSSTPLSDGVVLDF

abundance: NA
j_gene: TRBJ2-7
v_gene: TRBV18
d_gene: NA
CDR3nt: TGTGCCAGCTCACCGCAGAGGACCTCCTACGAGCAGTACTTC
CDR3aa: CASSPQRTSYEQYF

abundance: NA
j_gene: TRBJ1-2
v_gene: TRBV5-1
d_gene: NA
CDR3nt: TGCGCCAGCAGCTTCGGGGAGGGCCGCTATGGCTACACCTTC
CDR3aa: CASSFGEGRYGYTF

abundance: NA
j_gene: TRBJ1-1
v_gene: TRBV27
d_gene: NA
CDR3nt: TGTGCCAGCAGTTCAAAGTACACTGAAGCTTTCTTT
CDR3aa: CASSSKYTEAFF

abundance: NA
j_gene: TRBJ2-3
v_gene: TRBV18
d_gene: NA
CDR3nt: TGTGCCAGCTCATCCAATCAGGGACCTAGCACAGATACGCAGTATTTT
CDR3aa: CASSSNQGPSTDTQYF

abundance: once
j_gene: TRBJ2-5
v_gene: TRBV27
d_gene: NA
CDR3nt: TGTGCCAGCAGTTTTATGGGGGCCGGCACAGAAGAGACCCAGTACTTC
CDR3aa: CASSFMGAGTEETQYF

abundance: NA
j_gene: TRBJ1-5
v_gene: TRBV6-5
d_gene: TRBD1
CDR3nt: TGTGCCAGCAGTTACAGCTTTCAGGGGGATCAGCCCCAGCATTTT
CDR3aa: CASSYSFQGDQPQHF

abundance: NA
j_gene: TRBJ1-5
v_gene: TRBV4-1
d_gene: NA
CDR3nt: TGCGCCAGTACCAGGACAGAATACTCGAATCAGCCCCAGCATTTT
CDR3aa: CASTRTEYSNQPQHF

abundance: NA
j_gene: TRBJ2-3
v_gene: TRBV2
d_gene: TRBD1
CDR3nt: TGTGCCAGCAGTCCCCGGGGACAGGAGTTGGGCCTTATTAGCACAGATACGCAGTATTTT
CDR3aa: CASSPRGQELGLISTDTQYF

abundance: NA
j_gene: TRBJ2-5
v_gene: TRBV29-1
d_gene: NA
CDR3nt: TGCAGCGTTGAAGGAGGGACGAGAGAGACCCAGTACTTC
CDR3aa: CSVEGGTRETQYF

abundance: once
j_gene: TRBJ2-6
v_gene: TRBV19
d_gene: TRBD1
CDR3nt: TGTGCCAGTAGCCCCGCCGGGACAGGGTCTGGGGCCAACGTCCTGACTTTC
CDR3aa: CASSPAGTGSGANVLTF

abundance: once
j_gene: TRBJ2-3
v_gene: TRBV11-3
d_gene: TRBD2
CDR3nt: TGTGCCAGCAGCCTTCCGGGACTAGCGGGAGGGCTAACAGATACGCAGTATTTT
CDR3aa: CASSLPGLAGGLTDTQYF

abundance: NA
j_gene: TRBJ2-1
v_gene: TRBV5-4
d_gene: NA
CDR3nt: TGTGCCAGCAGACTCGCGGCAGGGGATGAGCAGTTCTTC
CDR3aa: CASRLAAGDEQFF

abundance: NA
j_gene: TRBJ1-3
v_gene: TRBV28
d_gene: NA
CDR3nt: TGTGCCAGTATCCTACAGGGTTCGGGAAACACCATATATTTT
CDR3aa: CASILQGSGNTIYF